The clone carrying this T cell receptor (beta chain) was found once. The antigen is unknown. The data were obtained in a study of naive and memory T cell subsets. Overall study findings and caveats: Between naive and memory subsets, TCR abundance power law exponents differed. Naive repertoires, especially CD8, held a few larger clonotypes, possibly memory cells re-expressing CD45RA. Clonotypes here are unpaired alpha or beta chain sequences.

From the second PCR step, alpha and beta chains were amplified apart. Cells stained for CD3, CD4, CD8, CD45RA, CD27 and viability were sorted into four CD45RA/CD27 subsets. Two oligonucleotides, mixed equimolar, formed the beta constant-region primer covering TRBC1 and TRBC2. The ligated cDNA underwent four PCR rounds using SP2 and nested alpha and beta constant-region primers. TCRdb fed the UMI-ligation and nested PCR reads into MiXCR, producing one record per CDR3 protein. The repertoire has about 150,000 distinct CDR3 sequences, over 20% of them found once; the top ten carry less than 0.13%. Germline CDR1 is SEHNR and CDR2 is FQNEAQ (reference sequence). The CDR3 length is 17 residues. With V trimmed by 4 bases and J by 6 bases, 14 bases remained unmatched.

The sequenced sample was naive CD4+ T cells from blood. This clonotype was obtained from a human donor in good health. This chain uses TRBV7-9 with TRBJ1-1, with TRBD1 matching over 10 bases. The DNA for the CDR3 is TGTGCCAGCAGCTCAAAAAAATTCGGGACAGGGGATGCTGAAGCTTTCTTT. Residues: CASSSKKFGTGDAEAFF.